This note documents a single T cell receptor (beta chain) sequence. Its antigen is currently unknown. The data were obtained in a study of cytomegalovirus exposure and HLA in healthy donors. General study findings and limits: Later work found that TCR association rates differed between HLA loci; DRB1 had the most and HLA-C the fewest. Most of the TCR beta V segments (in an earlier analysis) were productive either about 87% or about 30% of the time.

This cohort consisted of healthy bone marrow donors. In the PCR, 60 Vbeta and 13 Jbeta primers were used. Clones were sequenced by immunoSEQ multiplex PCR, and TCRdb holds only the in-frame ones, with some missing. The repertoire holds tens of thousands of clones, with roughly 78% as singletons. The origin of this receptor is a man in his late teens or twenties in good health and CMV-seronegative. Sequences were obtained from PBMCs.

As DNA, the CDR3 is TGTGCCAGCAGCCAAGAGCGGGGAAAGGCGGAAAAACTGTTTTTT. Amino acids: CASSQERGKAEKLFF. V is TRBV4-2 and J is TRBJ1-4, with no clear D. The CDR3 contains 15 residues. The ends were cut back, 0 bases at V and 8 bases at J, with 13 bases in the middle. Germline-derived CDR1 and CDR2 are LGHNA and YNFKEQ.